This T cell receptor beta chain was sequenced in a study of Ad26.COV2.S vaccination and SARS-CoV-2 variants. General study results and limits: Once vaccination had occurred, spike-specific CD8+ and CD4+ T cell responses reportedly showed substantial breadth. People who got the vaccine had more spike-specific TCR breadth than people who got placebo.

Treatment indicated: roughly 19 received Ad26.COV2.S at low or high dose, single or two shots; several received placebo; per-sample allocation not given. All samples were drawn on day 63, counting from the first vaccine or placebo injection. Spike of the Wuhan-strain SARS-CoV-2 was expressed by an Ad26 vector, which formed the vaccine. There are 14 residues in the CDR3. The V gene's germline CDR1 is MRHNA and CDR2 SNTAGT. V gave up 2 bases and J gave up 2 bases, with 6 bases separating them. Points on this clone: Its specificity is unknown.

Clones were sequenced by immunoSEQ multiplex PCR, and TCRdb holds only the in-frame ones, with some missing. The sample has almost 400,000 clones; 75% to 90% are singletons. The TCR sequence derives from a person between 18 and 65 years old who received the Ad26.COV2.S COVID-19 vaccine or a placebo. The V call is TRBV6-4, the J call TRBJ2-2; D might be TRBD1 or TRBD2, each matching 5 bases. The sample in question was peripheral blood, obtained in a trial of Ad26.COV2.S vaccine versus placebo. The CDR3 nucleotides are TGTGCCAGCAGTGACCGGGACAACACCGGGGAGCTGTTTTTT. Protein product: CASSDRDNTGELFF.